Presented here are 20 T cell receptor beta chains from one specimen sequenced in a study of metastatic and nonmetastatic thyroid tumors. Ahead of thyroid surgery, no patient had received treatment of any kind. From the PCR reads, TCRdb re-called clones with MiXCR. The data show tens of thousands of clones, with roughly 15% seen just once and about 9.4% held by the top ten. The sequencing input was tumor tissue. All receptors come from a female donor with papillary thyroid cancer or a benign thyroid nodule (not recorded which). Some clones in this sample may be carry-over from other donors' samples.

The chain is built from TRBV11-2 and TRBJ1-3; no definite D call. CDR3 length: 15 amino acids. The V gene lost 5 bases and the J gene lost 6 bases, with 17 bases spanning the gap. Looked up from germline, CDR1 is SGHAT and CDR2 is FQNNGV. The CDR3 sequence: CASSRASVILNTIYF. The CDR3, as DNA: TGTGCCAGCAGCCGGGCGTCAGTCATACTAAACACCATATATTTT.

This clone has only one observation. The CDR3 reads CASSLLGGGYTDTQYF. CDR3 DNA: TGTGCCAGCAGCCTCCTAGGGGGAGGGTACACAGATACGCAGTATTTT. This chain joins TRBV3-1 and TRBJ2-3; D is perhaps TRBD2 (7 bases). Deletions cut 4 bases from V and 2 bases from J, with 16 bases between. Looked up from germline, CDR1 is LGHDT and CDR2 is YNNKEL (reference sequence). The CDR3 is 16 residues long.

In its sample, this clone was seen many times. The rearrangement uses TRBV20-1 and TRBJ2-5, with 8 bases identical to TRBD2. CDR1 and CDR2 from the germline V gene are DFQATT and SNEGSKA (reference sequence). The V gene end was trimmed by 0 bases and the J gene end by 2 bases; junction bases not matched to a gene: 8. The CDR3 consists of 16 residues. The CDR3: CSARDHGSGIQETQYF. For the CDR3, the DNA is TGCAGTGCTAGAGATCATGGTAGCGGGATTCAAGAGACCCAGTACTTC.

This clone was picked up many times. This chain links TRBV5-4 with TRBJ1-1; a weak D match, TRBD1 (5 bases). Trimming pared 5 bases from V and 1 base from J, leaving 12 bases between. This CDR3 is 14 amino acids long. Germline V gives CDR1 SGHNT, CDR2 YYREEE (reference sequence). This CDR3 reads CASSQGDGNTEAFF. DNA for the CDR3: TGTGCCAGCAGTCAAGGGGATGGGAACACTGAAGCTTTCTTT.

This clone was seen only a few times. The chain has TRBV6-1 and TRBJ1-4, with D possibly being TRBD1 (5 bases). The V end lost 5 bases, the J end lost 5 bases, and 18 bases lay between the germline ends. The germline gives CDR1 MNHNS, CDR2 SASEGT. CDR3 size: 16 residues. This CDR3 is CASSQLFVGENEKLFF. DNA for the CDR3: TGTGCCAGCAGTCAACTCTTCGTGGGGGAGAATGAAAAACTGTTTTTT.

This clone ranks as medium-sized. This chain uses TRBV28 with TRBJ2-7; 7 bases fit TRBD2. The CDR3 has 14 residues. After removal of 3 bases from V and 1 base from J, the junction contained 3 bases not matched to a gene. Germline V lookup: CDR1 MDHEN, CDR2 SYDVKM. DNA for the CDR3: TGTGCCAGCAGTTTCCAGCGGGGATCCTACGAGCAGTACTTC. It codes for CASSFQRGSYEQYF.

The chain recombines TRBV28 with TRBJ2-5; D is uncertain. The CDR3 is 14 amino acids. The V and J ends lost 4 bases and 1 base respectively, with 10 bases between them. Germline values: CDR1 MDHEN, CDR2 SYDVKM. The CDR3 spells CASSSPEFQETQYF. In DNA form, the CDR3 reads TGTGCCAGCAGTTCCCCAGAATTCCAAGAGACCCAGTACTTC.

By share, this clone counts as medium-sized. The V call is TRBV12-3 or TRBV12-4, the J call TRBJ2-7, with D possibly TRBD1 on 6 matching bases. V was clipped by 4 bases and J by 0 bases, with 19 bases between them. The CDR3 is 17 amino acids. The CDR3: CASSSGWVRGSSYEQYF. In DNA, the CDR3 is TGTGCCAGCAGTTCTGGGTGGGTCAGGGGCAGCTCCTACGAGCAGTACTTC.

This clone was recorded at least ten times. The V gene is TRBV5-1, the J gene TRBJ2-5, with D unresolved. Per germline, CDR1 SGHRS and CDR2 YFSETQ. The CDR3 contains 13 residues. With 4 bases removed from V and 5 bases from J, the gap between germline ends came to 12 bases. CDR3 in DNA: TGCGCCAGCAGCCTCAAGCCATTCGAGACCCAGTACTTC. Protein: CASSLKPFETQYF.

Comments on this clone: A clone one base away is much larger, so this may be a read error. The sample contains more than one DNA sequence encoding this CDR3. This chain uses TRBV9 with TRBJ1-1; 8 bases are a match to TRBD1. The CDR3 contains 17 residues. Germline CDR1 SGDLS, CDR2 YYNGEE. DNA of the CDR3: TGTGCCAGCAGCGTAGGGGAAGGACAGGGTGGCGACACTGAAGCTTTCTTC. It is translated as CASSVGEGQGGDTEAFF.

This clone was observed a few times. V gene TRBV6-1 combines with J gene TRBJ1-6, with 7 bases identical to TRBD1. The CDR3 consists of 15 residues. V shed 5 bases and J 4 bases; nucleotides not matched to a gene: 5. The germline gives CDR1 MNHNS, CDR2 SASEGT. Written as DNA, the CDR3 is TGTGCCAGCAGTCTCGGGACAGAATATAATTCACCCCTCCACTTT. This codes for CASSLGTEYNSPLHF.

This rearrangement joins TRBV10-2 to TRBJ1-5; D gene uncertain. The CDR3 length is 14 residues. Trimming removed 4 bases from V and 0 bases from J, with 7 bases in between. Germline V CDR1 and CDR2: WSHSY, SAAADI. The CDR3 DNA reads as TGCGCCAGCAGTGTGACGGTTAGCAATCAGCCCCAGCATTTT. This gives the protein CASSVTVSNQPQHF.

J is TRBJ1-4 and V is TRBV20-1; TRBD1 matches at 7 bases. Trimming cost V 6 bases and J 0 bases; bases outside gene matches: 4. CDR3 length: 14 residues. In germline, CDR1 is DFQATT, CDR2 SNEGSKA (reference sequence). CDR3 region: CSATGTATNEKLFF. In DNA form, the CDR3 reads TGCAGTGCCACCGGGACAGCAACTAATGAAAAACTGTTTTTT.

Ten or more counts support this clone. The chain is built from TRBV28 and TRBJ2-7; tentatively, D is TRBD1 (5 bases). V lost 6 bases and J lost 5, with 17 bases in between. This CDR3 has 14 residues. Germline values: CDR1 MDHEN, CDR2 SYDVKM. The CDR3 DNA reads TGTGCCAGCAGCCCTTTAAGGGGAACGGACGAGCAGTACTTC. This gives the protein CASSPLRGTDEQYF.

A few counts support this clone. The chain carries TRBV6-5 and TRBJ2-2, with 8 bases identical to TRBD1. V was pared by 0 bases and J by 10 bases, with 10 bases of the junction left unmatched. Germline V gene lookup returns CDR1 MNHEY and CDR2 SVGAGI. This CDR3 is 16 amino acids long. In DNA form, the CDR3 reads TGTGCCAGCAGTTACTCCTACAGGGGGAACACCTTGGAGCTGTTTTTT. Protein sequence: CASSYSYRGNTLELFF.

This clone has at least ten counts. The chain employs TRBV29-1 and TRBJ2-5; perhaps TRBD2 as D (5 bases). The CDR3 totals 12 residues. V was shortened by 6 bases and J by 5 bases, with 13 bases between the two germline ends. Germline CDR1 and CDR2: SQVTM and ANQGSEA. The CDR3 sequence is CSVATGWETQYF. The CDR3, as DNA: TGCAGCGTCGCCACGGGATGGGAGACCCAGTACTTC. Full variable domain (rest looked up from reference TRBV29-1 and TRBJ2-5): SAVISQKPSRDICQRGTSLTIQCQVDSQVTMMFWYRQQPGQSLTLIATANQGSEATYESGFVIDKFPISRPNLTFSTLTVSNMSPEDSSIYLCSVATGWETQYFGPGTRLLVL.

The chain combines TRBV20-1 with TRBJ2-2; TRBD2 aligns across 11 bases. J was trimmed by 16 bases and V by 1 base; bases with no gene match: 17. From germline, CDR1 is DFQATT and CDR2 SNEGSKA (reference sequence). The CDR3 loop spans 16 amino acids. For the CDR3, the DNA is TGCAGTGCTAGAGGTAGCGGGGGGGCCTCGACCCGGGATCGGTTTTTT. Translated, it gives CSARGSGGASTRDRFF.

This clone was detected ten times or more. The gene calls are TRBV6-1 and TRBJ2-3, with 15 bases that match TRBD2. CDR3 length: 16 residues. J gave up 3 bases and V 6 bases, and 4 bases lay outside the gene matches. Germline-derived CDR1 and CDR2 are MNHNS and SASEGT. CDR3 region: CASRNGLAGGTDTQYF. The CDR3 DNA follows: TGTGCCAGCAGGAACGGACTAGCGGGGGGGACAGATACGCAGTATTTT.

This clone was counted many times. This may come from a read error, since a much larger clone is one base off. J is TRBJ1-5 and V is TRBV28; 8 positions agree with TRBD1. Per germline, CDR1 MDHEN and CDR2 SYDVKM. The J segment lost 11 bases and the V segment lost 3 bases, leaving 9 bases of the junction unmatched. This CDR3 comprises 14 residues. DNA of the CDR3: TGTGCCAGCAGTTTGGAGACAGGGGCTGGGTCCCAGCATTTT. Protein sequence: CASSLETGAGSQHF.

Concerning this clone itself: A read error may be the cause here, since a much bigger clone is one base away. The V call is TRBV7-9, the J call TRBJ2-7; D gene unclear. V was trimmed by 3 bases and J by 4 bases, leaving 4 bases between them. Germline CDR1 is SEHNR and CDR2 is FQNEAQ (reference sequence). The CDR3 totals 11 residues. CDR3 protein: CASSFVYEQYF. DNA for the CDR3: TGTGCCAGCAGCTTCGTATACGAGCAGTACTTC.